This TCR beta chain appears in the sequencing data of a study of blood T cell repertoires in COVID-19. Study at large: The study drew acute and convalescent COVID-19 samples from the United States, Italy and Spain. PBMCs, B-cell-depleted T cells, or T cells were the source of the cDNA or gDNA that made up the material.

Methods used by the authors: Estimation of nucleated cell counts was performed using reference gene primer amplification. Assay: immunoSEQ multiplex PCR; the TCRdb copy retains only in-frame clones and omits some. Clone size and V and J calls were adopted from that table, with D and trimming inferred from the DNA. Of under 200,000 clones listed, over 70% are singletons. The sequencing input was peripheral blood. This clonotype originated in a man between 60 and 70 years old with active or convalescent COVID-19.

The CDR3 sequence: CASSVGPGTSTDTQYF. The CDR3 DNA is TGTGCCAGCAGCGTAGGGCCAGGAACTAGCACAGATACGCAGTATTTT. The V call is TRBV9, the J call TRBJ2-3; no clear D gene. V shed 0 bases and J shed 0 bases, with 11 bases lying between them. From germline, CDR1 is SGDLS and CDR2 YYNGEE. The CDR3 extends over 16 amino acids.